Below are 6 T cell receptor beta chains sequenced from a single sample in a study of T cell responses to AZD1222 COVID-19 vaccine. Libraries were prepared by immunoSEQ multiplex PCR; TCRdb keeps only in-frame clonotypes and omits some of them. The sample holds some 100,000 clones, about 89% seen once. The input for sequencing was peripheral blood, taken on day 0 of AZD1222 vaccination. These receptors were collected from an adult in good health.

The chain combines TRBV11-2 with TRBJ2-7, with 7 bases identical to TRBD1. Germline values: CDR1 SGHAT, CDR2 FQNNGV. Trimming cost V 2 bases and J 5 bases; bases outside gene matches: 12. This CDR3 spans 16 amino acids. The CDR3 is CASSLIRGPLFHEQYF. CDR3 coding DNA: TGTGCCAGCAGCTTAATTAGGGGGCCCCTCTTCCACGAGCAGTACTTC.

This sequence joins TRBV7-2 and TRBJ2-7, with D perhaps matching TRBD2 (5 bases). The V gene's germline CDR1 is SGHTA and CDR2 FQGNSA. V lost 8 bases to trimming and J lost 3 bases, with 5 bases between them. This CDR3 spans 10 amino acids. CDR3 nucleotides: TGTGCCAGCGCGGGCTACGAGCAGTACTTC. Amino acids: CASAGYEQYF.

This chain uses TRBV2 with TRBJ1-5; D is perhaps TRBD1 (6 bases). The CDR3 has 16 amino acids. Trimming removed 6 bases at V and 6 bases at J, with 21 bases between. The germline CDR1 and CDR2 sequences are SNHLY and FYNNEI. Here the CDR3 reads CASSDYNQGLGQPQHF. In nucleotides, the CDR3 is TGTGCCAGCAGCGACTATAACCAGGGGCTCGGTCAGCCCCAGCATTTT.

The chain has TRBV5-1 and TRBJ1-1; D gene ambiguous. Trimming removed 4 bases from V and 0 bases from J, with 7 bases in between. From germline, CDR1 is SGHRS and CDR2 YFSETQ. This CDR3 is built from 13 residues. CDR3 in amino acids: CASSPLMNTEAFF. The CDR3 DNA sequence: TGCGCCAGCAGCCCGTTAATGAACACTGAAGCTTTCTTT.

The chain recombines TRBV20-1 with TRBJ1-2; D remains ambiguous. Trimming shortened V by 7 bases and J by 7 bases, and 13 bases separated the two germline ends. Germline loops: CDR1 DFQATT, CDR2 SNEGSKA (reference sequence). The CDR3 runs to 11 residues. The CDR3 loop is CSGYTSGGYTF. For the CDR3, the DNA is TGCAGTGGGTACACATCGGGTGGCTACACCTTC.

This chain connects TRBV19 to TRBJ1-1; tentatively, D is TRBD1 (5 bases). The CDR3 loop spans 14 amino acids. Germline lookup yields CDR1 LNHDA and CDR2 SQIVND (reference sequence). With 8 bases removed from V and 0 bases from J, the gap between germline ends came to 13 bases. CDR3 sequence: CASGGWGLNTEAFF. CDR3 bases: TGTGCCAGTGGGGGGTGGGGATTGAACACTGAAGCTTTCTTT.